This T cell receptor beta chain was sequenced in a study of blood T cell repertoires in COVID-19. TCRdb's table, derived via immunoSEQ multiplex PCR, lists solely in-frame clones and lacks some. The table shows about 140,000 clones, with about 76% occurring only once. V lost 1 base and J lost 8; bases outside the gene matches: 5. CDR3 length: 14 residues. CDR1 SGHTA and CDR2 FQGNSA come from the germline V gene. V and J are TRBV7-2 and TRBJ1-2; 9 bases align to TRBD1. Sequencing was carried out using peripheral blood. The origin of this receptor is a woman aged 55-70 years with active or convalescent COVID-19. This CDR3 reads CASSLDRGQGGYTF. Written as DNA, the CDR3 is TGTGCCAGCAGCTTAGACAGGGGGCAAGGGGGCTACACCTTC.